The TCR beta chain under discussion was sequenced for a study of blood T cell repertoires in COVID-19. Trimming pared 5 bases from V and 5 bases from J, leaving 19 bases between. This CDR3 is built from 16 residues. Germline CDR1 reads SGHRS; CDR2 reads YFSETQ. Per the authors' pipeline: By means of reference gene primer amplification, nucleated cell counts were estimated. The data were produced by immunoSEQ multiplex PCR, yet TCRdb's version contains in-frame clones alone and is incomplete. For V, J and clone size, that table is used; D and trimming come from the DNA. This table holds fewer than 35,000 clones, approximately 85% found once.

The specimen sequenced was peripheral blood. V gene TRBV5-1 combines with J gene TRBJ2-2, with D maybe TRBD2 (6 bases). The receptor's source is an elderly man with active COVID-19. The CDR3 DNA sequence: TGCGCCAGCAGGGCGGGTAGCGGTGGAGCTACCGGGGAGCTGTTTTTT. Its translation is CASRAGSGGATGELFF.